A selection of T cell receptor beta chains follows, all from one sample in a study of T cells in Graves' hyperthyroidism and ophthalmopathy. Each CDR3 protein gets one entry after TCRdb re-called the multiplex PCR reads with MiXCR. This sample yields roughly 740,000 distinct CDR3 sequences, of which about a sixth are seen a single time; roughly 8% belongs to the top ten. The sequenced material came from blood. The receptors here all came from a man between 18 and 35 years old with Graves' hyperthyroidism. The CDR3 runs from the conserved cysteine through the conserved F or W. The D gene is left open where the match is weak. A row's size may be missing; if present it is once, few, many or a size class.

len	v_gene	abundance	j_gene	d_gene	CDR3aa	CDR3nt
15	TRBV6-1	many	TRBJ2-7	TRBD2	CASSEEIAGSYEQYF	TGTGCCAGCAGTGAAGAAATAGCGGGCTCCTACGAGCAGTACTTC
14	TRBV7-2	many	TRBJ1-1	-	CASSLVRADTEAFF	TGTGCCAGCAGCTTAGTTAGGGCGGACACTGAAGCTTTCTTT
14	TRBV5-1	-	TRBJ1-4	-	CASSLTGSEEKLFF	TGCGCCAGCAGCTTAACAGGGAGTGAGGAAAAACTGTTTTTT
13	TRBV20-1	many	TRBJ2-5	-	CSASDGSKETQYF	TGCAGTGCTAGTGATGGGTCAAAAGAGACCCAGTACTTC
14	TRBV28	many	TRBJ1-1	-	CASSLFRTNTEAFF	TGTGCCAGCAGTTTATTCAGGACGAACACTGAAGCTTTCTTT
16	TRBV20-1	-	TRBJ2-3	TRBD2	CSAPLLAGGPRDTQYF	TGCAGTGCTCCGCTACTAGCGGGAGGGCCTCGAGATACGCAGTATTTT
14	TRBV30	many	TRBJ1-1	-	CAWIIRSRNTEAFF	TGTGCCTGGATCATAAGGAGCAGAAACACTGAAGCTTTCTTT
14	TRBV7-9	few	TRBJ2-3	TRBD2	CASSLVLSGTTQYF	TGTGCCAGCAGCTTAGTATTAAGCGGGACTACGCAGTATTTT
15	TRBV5-1	-	TRBJ2-3	-	CASSLHRQSTDTQYF	TGCGCCAGCAGCTTGCACAGACAAAGCACAGATACGCAGTATTTT
13	TRBV6-1	-	TRBJ2-7	-	CASVLFPYYEQYF	TGTGCCAGCGTCCTATTCCCCTACTACGAGCAGTACTTC
17	TRBV6-5	-	TRBJ2-1	TRBD2	CASSSTLGLAGDHEQFF	TGTGCCAGCAGTTCTACCTTGGGACTAGCGGGAGACCATGAGCAGTTCTTC
16	TRBV28	many	TRBJ2-7	TRBD2	CASSTQGSGKPYEQYF	TGTGCCAGCAGTACCCAAGGGAGCGGGAAGCCCTACGAGCAGTACTTC
14	TRBV6-2/TRBV6-3	few	TRBJ2-7	TRBD1	CASSYGTGLYEQYF	TGTGCCAGCAGTTACGGGACAGGTCTCTACGAGCAGTACTTC
16	TRBV6-5	few	TRBJ1-2	-	CASSPGPPREGYGYTF	TGTGCCAGCAGTCCCGGCCCCCCGCGGGAGGGCTATGGCTACACCTTC
12	TRBV20-1	few	TRBJ2-3	-	CSERGSTDTQYF	TGCAGTGAGCGCGGTAGCACAGATACGCAGTATTTT
12	TRBV28	-	TRBJ2-7	TRBD1	CASSEGAREQYF	TGTGCCAGCAGCGAGGGGGCGCGGGAGCAGTACTTC
15	TRBV18	many	TRBJ2-5	-	CASSPRALGEETQYF	TGTGCCAGCTCACCTCGGGCCCTGGGGGAAGAGACCCAGTACTTC
15	TRBV15	-	TRBJ2-3	-	CATSKIGAYTDTQYF	TGTGCCACCAGCAAAATAGGGGCTTATACAGATACGCAGTATTTT
16	TRBV4-3	-	TRBJ2-7	TRBD1	CASSRTWGQADYEQYF	TGCGCCAGCAGCCGGACTTGGGGACAGGCGGACTACGAGCAGTACTTC
13	TRBV18	many	TRBJ2-2	-	CASSPPSTGELFF	TGTGCCAGCTCACCACCGAGCACCGGGGAGCTGTTTTTT
15	TRBV19	many	TRBJ2-3	TRBD2	CASSNRLASTDTQYF	TGTGCCAGTAGTAACCGACTAGCTAGCACAGATACGCAGTATTTT
13	TRBV15	many	TRBJ2-7	TRBD1	CATTGTALGEQYF	TGTGCCACCACCGGGACAGCCTTGGGAGAGCAGTACTTC
17	TRBV6-2/TRBV6-3	few	TRBJ1-2	-	CASFTLERATYNYGYTF	TGTGCCAGCTTTACCTTGGAGAGAGCCACTTATAACTATGGCTACACCTTC
14	TRBV28	many	TRBJ2-5	TRBD2	CASSLGGVTETQYF	TGTGCCAGCAGTTTGGGAGGGGTAACGGAGACCCAGTACTTC
12	TRBV20-1	-	TRBJ1-2	TRBD1	CSAKDRVGGYTF	TGCAGTGCAAAAGACAGGGTGGGTGGCTACACCTTC
17	TRBV4-2	few	TRBJ2-5	TRBD2	CASSQEGTSGRPETQYF	TGTGCCAGCAGCCAAGAGGGGACTAGCGGGAGACCAGAGACCCAGTACTTC
15	TRBV10-3	few	TRBJ1-3	TRBD1	CAINPTGESGNTIYF	TGTGCCATCAATCCCACAGGGGAATCTGGAAACACCATATATTTT
12	TRBV3-1	-	TRBJ2-3	-	CASSQISNTQYF	TGTGCCAGCAGCCAGATCAGTAATACGCAGTATTTT
17	TRBV27	-	TRBJ1-4	TRBD1	CASSGDRNPATNEKLFF	TGTGCCAGCAGTGGGGACAGAAACCCCGCAACTAATGAAAAACTGTTTTTT
13	TRBV11-2	many	TRBJ2-1	TRBD2	CASSGRVDNEQFF	TGTGCCAGCAGCGGGAGGGTCGACAATGAGCAGTTCTTC
12	TRBV2	many	TRBJ2-1	TRBD1	CASREPGQEQFF	TGTGCCAGCAGAGAACCGGGACAGGAGCAGTTCTTC
16	TRBV12-3/TRBV12-4	-	TRBJ1-1	-	CASSPGRRGIYTEAFF	TGTGCCAGCAGTCCCGGGCGCCGGGGAATTTACACTGAAGCTTTCTTT
12	TRBV2	many	TRBJ2-7	-	CASSQTNYEQYF	TGTGCCAGCAGCCAGACAAATTACGAGCAGTACTTC
15	TRBV19	-	TRBJ2-1	-	CASSIVRASYNEQFF	TGTGCCAGTAGTATAGTTAGGGCCAGCTACAATGAGCAGTTCTTC
13	TRBV6-1	few	TRBJ1-5	-	CASSSGDYQPQHF	TGTGCCAGCAGCTCAGGGGACTATCAGCCCCAGCATTTT
18	TRBV4-2	few	TRBJ1-1	-	CASSQDGFGTTFGLEAFF	TGTGCCAGCAGCCAAGACGGATTTGGCACCACGTTTGGTCTTGAAGCTTTCTTT
16	TRBV19	-	TRBJ1-6	TRBD1	CASSIDSTGSNSPLHF	TGTGCCAGTAGTATAGATTCGACAGGGTCTAATTCACCCCTCCACTTT
15	TRBV11-2	many	TRBJ2-7	-	CASSSAPVGLYEQYF	TGTGCCAGCAGCTCCGCTCCGGTAGGGCTCTACGAGCAGTACTTC
14	TRBV2	-	TRBJ1-2	-	CASSERQALGGYTF	TGTGCCAGCAGTGAACGGCAGGCCCTTGGGGGCTACACCTTC
15	TRBV18	many	TRBJ1-6	-	CASSPFTPHHTPLHF	TGTGCCAGCTCACCATTTACCCCGCATCATACACCCCTCCACTTT
11	TRBV6-2/TRBV6-3	many	TRBJ2-7	-	CASSVSYEQYF	TGTGCCAGCAGTGTCTCCTACGAGCAGTACTTC
15	TRBV4-1	-	TRBJ2-3	TRBD1	CASSQGTGASDTQYF	TGCGCCAGCAGCCAAGGCACAGGGGCCTCGGATACGCAGTATTTT
12	TRBV28	-	TRBJ2-7	TRBD1	CVWGQETYEQYF	TGTGTGTGGGGACAGGAGACCTACGAGCAGTACTTC
14	TRBV29-1	many	TRBJ1-2	TRBD1	CSVWAVQGNYGYTF	TGCAGCGTTTGGGCCGTACAGGGGAACTATGGCTACACCTTC
12	TRBV13	many	TRBJ2-5	-	CASSREEETQYF	TGTGCCAGCAGCCGGGAAGAAGAGACCCAGTACTTC
13	TRBV2	many	TRBJ1-2	-	CASSPTGQPGYTF	TGTGCCAGCAGCCCAACTGGACAGCCAGGCTACACCTTC
15	TRBV6-1	many	TRBJ1-5	TRBD1	CASSEGDRSYQPQHF	TGTGCCAGCAGTGAAGGGGACAGATCCTATCAGCCCCAGCATTTT
14	TRBV14	-	TRBJ2-5	-	CASSQDQGVQTQYF	TGTGCCAGCAGCCAAGATCAAGGAGTGCAGACCCAGTACTTC
14	TRBV12-3/TRBV12-4	many	TRBJ2-5	-	CASSLYLNEETQYF	TGTGCCAGCAGTTTGTATCTCAATGAAGAGACCCAGTACTTC
15	TRBV6-2/TRBV6-3	-	TRBJ2-1	TRBD2	CASSLAASGSSEQFF	TGTGCCAGCAGTCTCGCGGCTAGCGGGAGTAGTGAGCAGTTCTTC
13	TRBV20-1	many	TRBJ2-7	-	CSASRGSGSEQYF	TGCAGTGCGTCTAGGGGCTCGGGATCCGAGCAGTACTTC
12	TRBV13	many	TRBJ2-5	-	CASSSVSGLKYF	TGTGCCAGCAGCTCGGTGTCAGGGCTCAAGTACTTC
13	TRBV27	many	TRBJ2-7	-	CASSFGSGGEQYF	TGTGCCAGCAGTTTCGGTAGCGGTGGCGAGCAGTACTTC